Described below is a single TCR beta chain sequence and its context. This entry is derived from a study of blood T cell repertoires in COVID-19. Some clones are missing from TCRdb's copy, which holds only in-frame ones; the method was immunoSEQ multiplex PCR. Here the sample spans roughly 150,000 clones, roughly 90% being singletons. V shed 3 bases, J shed 2 bases, and the junction held 8 bases outside the gene matches. This CDR3 comprises 16 residues. Germline assignment: CDR1 KGHSH and CDR2 LQKENI. The genes are TRBV18 and TRBJ2-3; 7 bases agree with TRBD2. The receptor's source is a man between 18 and 35 years old with acute or convalescent COVID-19. What was sequenced was peripheral blood. The CDR3 loop is CASSPKKTSYTDTQYF. The CDR3 nucleotides read TGTGCCAGCTCACCGAAAAAGACTAGCTACACAGATACGCAGTATTTT.